This section outlines one T cell receptor (beta chain) sequence together with its context. These data come from a study of control samples from healthy donors and cancer patients. Trimming pared 6 bases from V and 8 bases from J, leaving 15 bases between. The CDR3 runs 12 residues. Germline CDR1 reads SQVTM; CDR2 reads ANQGSEA. Sequenced by immunoSEQ multiplex PCR; TCRdb stores in-frame clones only, minus some. The sample records about 120,000 clones, 75% to 95% being singletons. The TCR was taken from a middle-aged man in good health. The source material was blood. The genes are TRBV29-1 and TRBJ2-3; D could derive from TRBD1 or TRBD2 (5 bases each). The CDR3 nucleotides read TGCAGCGTGGGGAATGGGGGTGCTACGCAGTATTTT. Its translation is CSVGNGGATQYF.